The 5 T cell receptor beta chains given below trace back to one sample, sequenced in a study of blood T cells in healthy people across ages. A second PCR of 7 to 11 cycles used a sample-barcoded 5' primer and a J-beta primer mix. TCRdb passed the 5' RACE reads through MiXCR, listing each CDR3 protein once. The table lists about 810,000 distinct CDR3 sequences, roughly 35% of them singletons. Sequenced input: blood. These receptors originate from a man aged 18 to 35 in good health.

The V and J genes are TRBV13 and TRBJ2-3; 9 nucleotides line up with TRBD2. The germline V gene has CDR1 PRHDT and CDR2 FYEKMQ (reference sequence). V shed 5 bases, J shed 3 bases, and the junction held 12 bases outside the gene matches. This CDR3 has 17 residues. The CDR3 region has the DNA TGTGCCAGCAGCCCCGCCGCGGGAGGGTTATATACAGATACGCAGTATTTT. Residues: CASSPAAGGLYTDTQYF. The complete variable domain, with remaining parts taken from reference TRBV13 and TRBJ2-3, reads AAGVIQSPRHLIKEKRETATLKCYPIPRHDTVYWYQQGPGQDPQFLISFYEKMQSDKGSIPDRFSAQQFSDYHSELNMSSLELGDSALYFCASSPAAGGLYTDTQYFGPGTRLTVL.

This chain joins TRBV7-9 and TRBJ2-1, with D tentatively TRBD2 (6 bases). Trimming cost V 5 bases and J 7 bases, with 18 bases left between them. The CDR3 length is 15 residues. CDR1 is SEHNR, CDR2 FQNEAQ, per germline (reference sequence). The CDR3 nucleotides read TGTGCCAGCAGCCATCCTAACGTGGGGAGGAATGAGCAGTTCTTC. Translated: CASSHPNVGRNEQFF.

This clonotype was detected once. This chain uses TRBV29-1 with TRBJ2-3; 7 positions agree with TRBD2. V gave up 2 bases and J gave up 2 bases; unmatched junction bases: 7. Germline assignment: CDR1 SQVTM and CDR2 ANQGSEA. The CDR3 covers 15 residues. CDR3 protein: CSVEPGEGITDTQYF. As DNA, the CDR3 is TGCAGCGTTGAACCGGGGGAGGGAATCACAGATACGCAGTATTTT.

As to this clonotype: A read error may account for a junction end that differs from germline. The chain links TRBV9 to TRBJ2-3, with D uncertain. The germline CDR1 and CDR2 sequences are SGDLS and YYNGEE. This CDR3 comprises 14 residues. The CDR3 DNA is TGTGCCAGCAGCGTAGGAGGATTCACATATACGCAGTATTTT. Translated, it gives CASSVGGFTYTQYF.

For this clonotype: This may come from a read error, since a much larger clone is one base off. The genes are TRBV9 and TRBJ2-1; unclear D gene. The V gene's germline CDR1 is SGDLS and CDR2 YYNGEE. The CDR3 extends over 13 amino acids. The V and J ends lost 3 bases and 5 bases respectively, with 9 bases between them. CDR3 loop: CASSGETHNEQFF. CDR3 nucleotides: TGTGCCAGCAGCGGAGAGACCCACAATGAGCAGTTCTTC. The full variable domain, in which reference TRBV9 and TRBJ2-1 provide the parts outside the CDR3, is DSGVTQTPKHLITATGQRVTLRCSPRSGDLSVYWYQQSLDQGLQFLIQYYNGEERAKGNILERFSAQQFPDLHSELNLSSLELGDSALYFCASSGETHNEQFFGPGTRLTVL.